One sample yielded the 32 T cell receptor beta chains listed below, sequenced in a study of T cell responses to AZD1222 COVID-19 vaccine. Assay used: immunoSEQ multiplex PCR; TCRdb lists only in-frame clones, some missing. The sample comprises under 130,000 clones, around 89% of which are singletons, and 9.1% rests with the top ten. The sequencing used peripheral blood, collected on day 0 of AZD1222 vaccination. All receptors derive from an adult in good health.

The rearrangement links TRBV11-3 to TRBJ2-7; D gene uncertain. In germline, CDR1 is SGHNT, CDR2 YENEEA. Trimming pared 4 bases from V and 6 bases from J, leaving 13 bases between. CDR3 size: 13 residues. The CDR3 region has the DNA TGTGCCAGCAGCTCGTCGTCGGGTGCCGAGCAGTACTTC. This sequence encodes CASSSSSGAEQYF.

The rearrangement joins TRBV28 to TRBJ2-3; D gene uncertain. Trimming left V 2 bases short and J 10 bases short, with 13 bases between. The CDR3 covers 13 residues. From germline, CDR1 is MDHEN and CDR2 SYDVKM. The CDR3 region has the DNA TGTGCCAGCAGTTTAGTCCCCGAGTCGGCGCAGTATTTT. Protein product: CASSLVPESAQYF.

V is TRBV19 and J is TRBJ2-7, with 9 bases matching TRBD1. After removal of 10 bases from V and 4 bases from J, the junction contained 17 bases not matched to a gene. The length of the CDR3 is 16 residues. The V gene's germline CDR1 is LNHDA and CDR2 SQIVND (reference sequence). In nucleotides, the CDR3 is TGTGCCACCCAGACGGGACAGGGAAGGGGAAAGTACGAGCAGTACTTC. Translating gives CATQTGQGRGKYEQYF.

This chain uses TRBV7-3 with TRBJ1-6; D gene unclear. Trimming cost V 5 bases and J 9 bases, with 11 bases left between them. The CDR3 has 13 amino acids. Germline assignment: CDR1 SGHTA and CDR2 FQGTGA. Written as DNA, the CDR3 is TGTGCCAGCAGCCAAAGGGCCAGTTCACCCCTCCACTTT. Amino acids: CASSQRASSPLHF.

The chain uses TRBV7-3 and TRBJ2-6; D is undetermined. The CDR3 runs 15 residues. V lost 5 bases to trimming and J lost 0 bases, with 8 bases between them. From germline, CDR1 is SGHTA and CDR2 FQGTGA. CDR3 region: CASSPNFSGANVLTF. The DNA for the CDR3 is TGTGCCAGCAGCCCCAACTTCTCTGGGGCCAACGTCCTGACTTTC.

J is TRBJ2-7 and V is TRBV12-3 or TRBV12-4; 7 bases align to TRBD2. This CDR3 is built from 13 residues. Germline trimming cut 6 bases from V and 3 bases from J; bases unmatched to any gene: 5. CDR3 bases: TGTGCCAGCAGCCCGGGACTACACTACGAGCAGTACTTC. Encoded protein: CASSPGLHYEQYF.

V gene TRBV15 combines with J gene TRBJ1-1; 9 nucleotides agree with TRBD1. J lost 0 bases, V lost 5 bases, and 7 bases had no gene match. Germline assignment: CDR1 LNHNV and CDR2 YYDKDF (reference sequence). This CDR3 has 16 residues. The CDR3 is CATSPGQGRMNTEAFF. In nucleotides, the CDR3 is TGTGCCACCAGCCCAGGACAGGGGAGGATGAACACTGAAGCTTTCTTT.

The CDR3 spells CASSLQGLGEQFF. In nucleotides, the CDR3 is TGTGCCAGCAGCTTACAGGGACTCGGAGAGCAGTTCTTC. V gene TRBV12-3 or TRBV12-4 combines with J gene TRBJ2-1; perhaps D is TRBD1 or TRBD2 (6 bases each). The CDR3 runs to 13 residues. V was cut by 6 bases and J by 10 bases, with 16 bases left in between.

The chain's CDR3 is CASSGGQDYGYTF. The DNA for the CDR3 is TGCGCCAGCAGCGGGGGACAGGACTATGGCTACACCTTC. The J gene is TRBJ1-2, the V gene TRBV5-1, with TRBD1 matching over 8 bases. Germline CDR1 SGHRS, CDR2 YFSETQ. The CDR3 is 13 amino acids. V trimming: 4 bases; J trimming: 3 bases; junction bases outside the gene matches: 2.

The chain employs TRBV14 and TRBJ2-1; TRBD2 might be the D (6 bases). Trimming took off 4 bases at V and 5 bases at J, with 18 bases between the two ends. This CDR3 region has 16 residues. CDR1 is SGHDN, CDR2 FVKESK, per germline. Here the CDR3 DNA reads TGTGCCAGCAGCCGAGAAGGCGGGACGCCCCACAATGAGCAGTTCTTC. This encodes CASSREGGTPHNEQFF. Supplemented by reference TRBV14 and TRBJ2-1, the full variable domain reads EAGVTQFPSHSVIEKGQTVTLRCDPISGHDNLYWYRRVMGKEIKFLLHFVKESKQDESGMPNNRFLAERTGGTYSTLKVQPAELEDSGVYFCASSREGGTPHNEQFFGPGTRLTVL.

The rearrangement links TRBV5-6 to TRBJ1-2; perhaps TRBD1 as D (6 bases). Germline V gene lookup returns CDR1 SGHDT and CDR2 YYEEEE. The V gene lost 3 bases and the J gene lost 8 bases, with 20 bases spanning the gap. The CDR3 totals 15 residues. CDR3 loop: CASSSRQALVGGYTF. CDR3 nucleotide sequence: TGTGCCAGCAGCTCAAGACAGGCCCTTGTCGGCGGCTACACCTTC. Variable domain in full (rest from reference TRBV5-6 and TRBJ1-2): DAGVTQSPTHLIKTRGQQVTLRCSPKSGHDTVSWYQQALGQGPQFIFQYYEEEERQRGNFPDRFSGHQFPNYSSELNVNALLLGDSALYLCASSSRQALVGGYTFGSGTRLTVV.

The V and J genes are TRBV10-1 and TRBJ1-3; no definite D call. Germline V CDR1 and CDR2: WNHNN, SYGVQD (reference sequence). The CDR3 spans 14 residues. V lost 8 bases and J 6 bases, leaving 17 bases between the germline ends. The CDR3: CASSESFDQNTIYF. The CDR3 nucleotides are TGCGCCAGCTCAGAGAGCTTCGACCAAAACACCATATATTTT.

The genes are TRBV27 and TRBJ1-2, with a tentative D call TRBD1 (5 bases). The V and J ends lost 3 bases and 8 bases respectively, with 19 bases between them. This CDR3 has 15 amino acids. Germline V gives CDR1 MNHEY, CDR2 SMNVEV (reference sequence). The CDR3 bases are TGTGCCAGCAGTTTTCAAGCCTCGGCAGGGAACGGCTACACCTTC. Residues: CASSFQASAGNGYTF.

This chain uses TRBV5-1 with TRBJ2-1; D might be TRBD1 (6 bases). Between the trimmed V and J ends, which lost 4 bases and 3 bases, there was a span of 14 bases. The CDR3 is 15 amino acids. In germline, CDR1 is SGHRS, CDR2 YFSETQ. Written as DNA, the CDR3 is TGCGCCAGCAGCCCGGGCGTAGGGGGCTACAATGAGCAGTTCTTC. Protein product: CASSPGVGGYNEQFF.

This clone appeared once. The rearrangement links TRBV5-1 to TRBJ2-1; 14 bases are a match to TRBD2. Per germline, CDR1 SGHRS and CDR2 YFSETQ. The J segment lost 7 bases and the V segment lost 2 bases, leaving 11 bases of the junction unmatched. This CDR3 has 18 amino acids. CDR3 sequence: CASSFGTSGSGWRNEQFF. The CDR3, as DNA: TGCGCCAGCAGCTTCGGGACTAGCGGGAGTGGATGGCGGAATGAGCAGTTCTTC.

This chain joins TRBV5-1 and TRBJ2-5; 7 bases are shared with TRBD2. This CDR3 has 15 residues. Germline V CDR1 and CDR2: SGHRS, YFSETQ. V was clipped by 0 bases and J by 3 bases; unmatched bases: 5. The CDR3 is CASSLAAGNEETQYF. The DNA for the CDR3 is TGCGCCAGCAGCTTGGCAGCGGGAAATGAAGAGACCCAGTACTTC.

J is TRBJ2-7 and V is TRBV24-1; 7 bases line up with TRBD1. Germline V CDR1 and CDR2: KGHDR, SFDVKD. The CDR3 is 13 residues long. V lost 5 bases to trimming and J lost 6 bases; unmatched junction nucleotides: 6. CDR3 nucleotides: TGTGCCACCAGTGGACAGGGTATAGGCGAGCAGTACTTC. It encodes CATSGQGIGEQYF.

The chain is built from TRBV5-3 and TRBJ2-3; 8 bases line up with TRBD2. TRBV5-3 has ORF status, its function being uncertain. The CDR3 extends over 17 amino acids. J was trimmed by 7 bases and V by 2 bases; bases with no gene match: 15. CDR3 coding DNA: TGTGCCAGAAGCTTACCCCCCAGGACTAGCCCCCCGAATACGCAGTATTTT. This codes for CARSLPPRTSPPNTQYF.

CDR3 sequence: CASSPLLGPSSGSPQETQYF. DNA for the CDR3: TGTGCCAGCAGCCCTCTCCTAGGTCCTTCTAGCGGGAGCCCACAAGAGACCCAGTACTTC. This rearrangement joins TRBV14 to TRBJ2-5; 10 bases match TRBD2. V lost 4 bases, J lost 2 bases, and 19 bases stayed unmatched. The CDR3 length is 20 residues. CDR1 is SGHDN, CDR2 FVKESK, per germline.

This rearrangement joins TRBV30 to TRBJ1-6; D not resolved. V was pared by 1 base and J by 0 bases, with 10 bases between. From germline, CDR1 is GTSNPN and CDR2 SVGIG (reference sequence). The CDR3 is 16 amino acids. The CDR3 DNA reads as TGTGCCTGGAGTGGGACCGTAAGCTCCTATAATTCACCCCTCCACTTT. Its protein product is CAWSGTVSSYNSPLHF.

The V gene is TRBV7-9, the J gene TRBJ2-2; 10 bases fit TRBD1. V shed 5 bases and J 0 bases; nucleotides not matched to a gene: 3. This CDR3 is built from 16 residues. Germline V CDR1 and CDR2: SEHNR, FQNEAQ (reference sequence). Here the CDR3 DNA reads TGTGCCAGCAGCCCTGGACAGGGGGCGAACACCGGGGAGCTGTTTTTT. This gives the protein CASSPGQGANTGELFF.

This clone was counted a few times. The J gene is TRBJ2-1, the V gene TRBV6-2 or TRBV6-3, with 12 bases matching TRBD2. V shed 5 bases, J shed 4 bases, and the junction held 21 bases outside the gene matches. This CDR3 region has 21 residues. The V gene's germline CDR1 is MNHEY and CDR2 SVGEGT. The CDR3 DNA reads as TGTGCCAGCAGTGCCCAAACTAGCGGGAGGTTACCTACGCTATATTACAATGAGCAGTTCTTC. It codes for CASSAQTSGRLPTLYYNEQFF.

The chain has TRBV7-9 and TRBJ2-1; possibly TRBD2 for D (6 bases). The germline V gene encodes CDR1 SEHNR and CDR2 FQNEAQ (reference sequence). This CDR3 spans 15 amino acids. Between the trimmed V and J ends, which lost 1 base and 9 bases, there was a span of 16 bases. The CDR3 sequence is CASSLGLLGGSEQFF. The CDR3 DNA follows: TGTGCCAGCAGCTTAGGGCTGTTAGGAGGGAGTGAGCAGTTCTTC.

The chain employs TRBV3-1 (or the pseudogene TRBV3-2) and TRBJ1-1, with D possibly TRBD1 on 5 matching bases. The CDR3 has 14 amino acids. Germline values: CDR1 LGHDT, CDR2 YNNKEL (reference sequence). The V end was cut by 2 bases, the J end by 0 bases, with 7 bases between. The CDR3 nucleotides read TGTGCCAGCAGCCAAATGACAGTGAACACTGAAGCTTTCTTT. Translating gives CASSQMTVNTEAFF.

The gene calls are TRBV29-1 and TRBJ1-3; D remains unclear. CDR1 SQVTM and CDR2 ANQGSEA come from the germline V gene. The CDR3 totals 14 residues. With 3 bases removed from V and 0 bases from J, the gap between germline ends came to 9 bases. The CDR3 DNA reads TGCAGCGTTGATGGCCAGGCCTCTGGAAACACCATATATTTT. It codes for CSVDGQASGNTIYF.

The chain employs TRBV18 and TRBJ2-7; TRBD1 agrees at 11 bases. V trimming: 0 bases; J trimming: 3 bases; junction bases outside the gene matches: 1. The CDR3 is 15 residues long. Germline CDR1 reads KGHSH; CDR2 reads LQKENI. This CDR3 reads CASSPPGTGGYEQYF. The CDR3 DNA is TGTGCCAGCTCACCACCCGGGACAGGGGGCTACGAGCAGTACTTC. Complete variable domain (other parts from reference TRBV18 and TRBJ2-7): NAGVMQNPRHLVRRRGQEARLRCSPMKGHSHVYWYRQLPEEGLKFMVYLQKENIIDESGMPKERFSAEFPKEGPSILRIQQVVRGDSAAYFCASSPPGTGGYEQYFGPGTRLTVT.

This rearrangement joins TRBV7-8 to TRBJ1-5, with D maybe TRBD1 (6 bases). With 4 bases removed from V and 3 bases from J, the gap between germline ends came to 10 bases. The length of the CDR3 is 14 residues. Germline V lookup: CDR1 SGHVS, CDR2 FQNEAQ. CDR3 region: CASSWGGFNQPQHF. Here the CDR3 DNA reads TGTGCCAGCAGCTGGGGGGGCTTCAATCAGCCCCAGCATTTT.

The V gene is TRBV6-6, the J gene TRBJ1-2; D is unresolved. From germline, CDR1 is MNHNY and CDR2 SVGAGI (reference sequence). The CDR3 contains 12 residues. V gave up 4 bases and J gave up 7 bases, with 10 bases separating them. CDR3 loop: CASSSLVRGYTF. The CDR3 DNA reads TGTGCCAGCAGTTCATTGGTCCGTGGCTACACCTTC.

The chain combines TRBV19 with TRBJ1-4; maybe TRBD1 (5 bases). Germline lookup yields CDR1 LNHDA and CDR2 SQIVND (reference sequence). CDR3 length: 14 amino acids. With 3 bases removed from V and 5 bases from J, the gap between germline ends came to 10 bases. CDR3 coding DNA: TGTGCCAGTAGTATTCAGGGTTTCAATGAAAAACTGTTTTTT. Protein: CASSIQGFNEKLFF.

The CDR3 here is CASSLTAGASPLHF. For the CDR3, the DNA is TGTGCCAGCAGCTTAACCGCAGGGGCTTCACCCCTCCACTTT. The chain recombines TRBV7-3 with TRBJ1-6; D is possibly TRBD1 (6 bases). V was trimmed by 0 bases and J by 9 bases, leaving 9 bases between them. Germline loops: CDR1 SGHTA, CDR2 FQGTGA. The CDR3 length is 14 residues.

The chain combines TRBV6-5 with TRBJ2-7; TRBD2 might be the D (5 bases). The CDR3 covers 15 residues. Germline loops: CDR1 MNHEY, CDR2 SVGAGI. The ends were cut back, 2 bases at V and 6 bases at J, with 17 bases in the middle. The CDR3 sequence: CASSYKVGIRVEQYF. CDR3 nucleotide sequence: TGTGCCAGCAGTTACAAGGTCGGGATTCGAGTCGAGCAGTACTTC.

V usage is TRBV3-1 (or the pseudogene TRBV3-2) and J usage is TRBJ2-7; the D call may be TRBD1 or TRBD2 (5 bases each). The germline V and J ends were trimmed by 0 bases and 2 bases, with 11 bases remaining between them. This CDR3 has 15 residues. Germline V gene data show CDR1 as LGHDT and CDR2 as YNNKEL (reference sequence). CDR3 residues: CASSQEQGPPYEQYF. The CDR3 DNA reads as TGTGCCAGCAGCCAAGAGCAGGGACCACCCTACGAGCAGTACTTC.